This is a list of T cell receptor beta chains from one sample in a study of shared clonotypes between healthy human individuals. Produced via immunoSEQ multiplex PCR; TCRdb's table is partial and in-frame only. The data hold more than 2,000,000 clones, with about 92% observed a single time. Sequencing was done on a sample of naive CD4+ T cells from PBMCs. The receptors were sampled from a man between 18 and 29 years old in good health. Some clones in this sample may be carry-over from other donors' samples. CDR3s include the opening cysteine and the closing phenylalanine or tryptophan. A D gene is named only where the DNA matches it firmly.

v_call: TRBV7-9; j_call: TRBJ1-4; d_call: .; cdr3_aa: CASSTFGTNEKLFF
v_call: TRBV7-3; j_call: TRBJ2-3; d_call: .; cdr3_aa: CASSFDWGTQYF
v_call: TRBV29-1; j_call: TRBJ2-1; d_call: .; cdr3_aa: CSVDNRGLGLPEQFF
v_call: TRBV5-1; j_call: TRBJ2-1; d_call: .; cdr3_aa: CASSLGLTNNEQFF
v_call: TRBV15; j_call: TRBJ1-2; d_call: .; cdr3_aa: CATSRGGRNYGYTF
v_call: TRBV6-1; j_call: TRBJ2-5; d_call: .; cdr3_aa: CASSDPAQTQYF
v_call: TRBV19; j_call: TRBJ2-7; d_call: .; cdr3_aa: CASRGINYEQYF
v_call: TRBV6-1; j_call: TRBJ1-3; d_call: TRBD1; cdr3_aa: CASSDLRQGIGNTIYF
v_call: TRBV7-9; j_call: TRBJ2-6; d_call: TRBD2; cdr3_aa: CASSPLAGGSNSGANVLTF
v_call: TRBV27; j_call: TRBJ2-5; d_call: .; cdr3_aa: CASSLSVGAARGTQYF
v_call: TRBV30; j_call: TRBJ1-4; d_call: .; cdr3_aa: CAWEQGTNEKLFF
v_call: TRBV4-1; j_call: TRBJ1-6; d_call: .; cdr3_aa: CASSQPRQRSPLHF
v_call: TRBV6-1; j_call: TRBJ2-2; d_call: .; cdr3_aa: CASSGSRARRAGELFF
v_call: TRBV6-1; j_call: TRBJ1-1; d_call: .; cdr3_aa: CASSETGLNTEAFF
v_call: TRBV28; j_call: TRBJ2-6; d_call: .; cdr3_aa: CASSSWGSGANVLTF
v_call: TRBV25-1; j_call: .; d_call: .; cdr3_aa: CASSEVVGVYEQYF
v_call: TRBV4-2; j_call: TRBJ2-4; d_call: TRBD2; cdr3_aa: CASSQDAAGGNKNIQYF
v_call: TRBV19; j_call: TRBJ2-1; d_call: TRBD2; cdr3_aa: CASSTRTSGKGYNEQFF
v_call: TRBV7-6; j_call: TRBJ2-3; d_call: .; cdr3_aa: CASSLQGPSTDTQYF
v_call: TRBV19; j_call: TRBJ1-5; d_call: .; cdr3_aa: CASSIGDRGRGQPQHF
v_call: TRBV7-3; j_call: TRBJ2-3; d_call: TRBD1; cdr3_aa: CASSYRGRRTDTQYF
v_call: TRBV7-2; j_call: TRBJ2-7; d_call: .; cdr3_aa: CASSSQVGGAYEQYF
v_call: TRBV29-1; j_call: TRBJ1-2; d_call: TRBD1; cdr3_aa: CSVGQGDRNGYTF
v_call: TRBV29-1; j_call: TRBJ2-5; d_call: .; cdr3_aa: CSVEQGRGETQYF
v_call: TRBV5-1; j_call: TRBJ2-1; d_call: TRBD2; cdr3_aa: CASSSSLAGVNYNEQFF
v_call: TRBV2; j_call: TRBJ1-5; d_call: .; cdr3_aa: CASSINGQGLYF
v_call: TRBV30; j_call: TRBJ2-7; d_call: TRBD1; cdr3_aa: CAWRPTGGWYEQYF
v_call: TRBV7-7; j_call: TRBJ2-3; d_call: TRBD2; cdr3_aa: CASSLLAGVVDTQYF